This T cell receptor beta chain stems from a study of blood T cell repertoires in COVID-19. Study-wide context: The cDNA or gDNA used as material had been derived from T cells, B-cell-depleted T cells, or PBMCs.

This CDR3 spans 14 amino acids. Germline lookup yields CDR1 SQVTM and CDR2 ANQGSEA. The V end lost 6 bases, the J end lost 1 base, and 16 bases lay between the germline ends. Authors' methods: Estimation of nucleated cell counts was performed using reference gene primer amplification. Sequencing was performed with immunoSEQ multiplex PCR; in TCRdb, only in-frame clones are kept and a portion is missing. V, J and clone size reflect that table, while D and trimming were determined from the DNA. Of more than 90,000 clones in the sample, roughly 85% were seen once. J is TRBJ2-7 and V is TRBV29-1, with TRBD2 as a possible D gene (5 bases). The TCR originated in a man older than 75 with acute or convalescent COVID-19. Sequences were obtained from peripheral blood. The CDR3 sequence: CSVADWSRSYEQYF. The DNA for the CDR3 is TGCAGCGTAGCGGACTGGAGCCGATCCTACGAGCAGTACTTC.